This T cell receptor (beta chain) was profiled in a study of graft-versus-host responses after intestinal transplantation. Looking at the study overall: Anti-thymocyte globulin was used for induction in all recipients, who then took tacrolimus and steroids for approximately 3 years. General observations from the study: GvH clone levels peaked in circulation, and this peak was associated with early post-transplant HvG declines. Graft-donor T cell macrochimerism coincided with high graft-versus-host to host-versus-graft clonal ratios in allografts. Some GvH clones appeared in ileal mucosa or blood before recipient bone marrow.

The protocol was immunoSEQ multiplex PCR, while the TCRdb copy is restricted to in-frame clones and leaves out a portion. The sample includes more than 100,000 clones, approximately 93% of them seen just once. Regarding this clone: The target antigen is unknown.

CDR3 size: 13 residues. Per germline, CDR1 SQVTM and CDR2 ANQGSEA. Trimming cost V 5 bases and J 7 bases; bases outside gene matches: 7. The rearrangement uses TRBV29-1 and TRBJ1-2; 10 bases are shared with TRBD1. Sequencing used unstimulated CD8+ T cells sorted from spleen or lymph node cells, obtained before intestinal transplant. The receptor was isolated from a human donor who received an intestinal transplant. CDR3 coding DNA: TGCAGCGTTACTAGACAGGGGGCCGGTGGCTACACCTTC. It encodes CSVTRQGAGGYTF.